These 27 T cell receptor beta chains originate from one sample sequenced in a study of CD8 T cells in Susac syndrome. It was with random hexamers that roughly 0.45 to 1 ug RNA was reverse transcribed. A single record per CDR3 protein comes from TCRdb applying MiXCR to the immunoSEQ multiplex PCR reads. The sample carries around 270,000 distinct CDR3 sequences, around 89% recorded once. Input material: CD8+ T cells from PBMCs. The receptors originated from a human donor with multiple sclerosis.

The chain combines TRBV19 with TRBJ2-2, with D possibly matching TRBD1 (5 bases). The germline CDR1 and CDR2 sequences are LNHDA and SQIVND (reference sequence). Trimming shortened V by 3 bases and J by 6 bases, and 17 bases separated the two germline ends. The CDR3 spans 16 residues. CDR3 DNA: TGTGCCAGTAGTATCTACGACAGCTTGGCCGCCGGGGAGCTGTTTTTT. Its translation is CASSIYDSLAAGELFF.

The rearrangement joins TRBV28 to TRBJ2-5, with TRBD2 as a possible D gene (9 bases). Germline V gives CDR1 MDHEN, CDR2 SYDVKM. The CDR3 totals 19 residues. V dropped 5 bases and J dropped 2 bases, with 27 bases sitting between them. As DNA, the CDR3 is TGTGCCAGCAGTCTAGGGACAGGAGCTAGCGGGAAGACTCAAGAGACCCAGTACTTC. Encoded protein: CASSLGTGASGKTQETQYF.

The gene calls are TRBV27 and TRBJ2-7; possible D gene TRBD2, 7 bases. Germline lookup yields CDR1 MNHEY and CDR2 SMNVEV (reference sequence). V was pared by 6 bases and J by 3 bases, with 18 bases between. The CDR3 sequence is 15 residues long. CDR3 sequence: CASRYSAGAYYEQYF. The CDR3 nucleotides are TGTGCCAGCAGGTACTCTGCGGGGGCCTACTACGAGCAGTACTTC.

This chain joins TRBV9 and TRBJ2-1; TRBD2 matches 9 bases. The CDR3 totals 18 residues. The V gene's germline CDR1 is SGDLS and CDR2 YYNGEE. Germline trimming cut 0 bases from V and 12 bases from J; bases unmatched to any gene: 19. The CDR3, as DNA: TGTGCCAGCAGCGTAGATTTGAGCGCGGGAGGGCCCTTCGGGGGGCAGTTCTTC. It specifies CASSVDLSAGGPFGGQFF.

The V and J genes are TRBV27 and TRBJ1-2; D ambiguous. V shed 5 bases and J shed 0 bases, with 13 bases lying between them. This CDR3 region has 15 residues. Germline lookup yields CDR1 MNHEY and CDR2 SMNVEV (reference sequence). The CDR3 DNA follows: TGTGCCAGCAGTGATTCATGGGCGACTAACTATGGCTACACCTTC. It translates to CASSDSWATNYGYTF.

The J gene is TRBJ2-1, the V gene TRBV12-5, with 9 bases lining up with TRBD2. Germline V lookup: CDR1 LGHNT, CDR2 FRNRAP. After removal of 5 bases from V and 4 bases from J, the junction contained 6 bases not matched to a gene. The CDR3 extends over 15 amino acids. The CDR3 spells CASGDGTSIYNEQFF. As DNA, the CDR3 is TGTGCTAGTGGTGACGGGACTAGCATTTACAATGAGCAGTTCTTC.

The chain combines TRBV7-9 with TRBJ1-1; D gene ambiguous. Germline values: CDR1 SEHNR, CDR2 FQNEAQ (reference sequence). The ends were cut back, 8 bases at V and 4 bases at J, with 11 bases in the middle. The CDR3 spans 12 residues. The CDR3 region has the DNA TGTGCCAGCGGATCATCGAGCACTGAAGCTTTCTTT. Amino acids: CASGSSSTEAFF.

The chain recombines TRBV6-5 with TRBJ2-1, with D maybe TRBD1 (6 bases). The CDR3 runs to 14 residues. From germline, CDR1 is MNHEY and CDR2 SVGAGI. V was clipped by 4 bases and J by 6 bases, with 13 bases between them. The CDR3 nucleotides read TGTGCCAGCAGTTCCCCGGACAGATTCAATGAGCAGTTCTTC. Translation: CASSSPDRFNEQFF.

This clonotype was observed a handful of times. The V call is TRBV6-6, the J call TRBJ2-7; no clear D. The V end lost 2 bases, the J end lost 2 bases, and 13 bases lay between the germline ends. The CDR3 has 15 residues. Germline loops: CDR1 MNHNY, CDR2 SVGAGI (reference sequence). The CDR3 is CASSYERVHPYEQYF. DNA for the CDR3: TGTGCCAGCAGTTACGAGAGAGTACACCCCTACGAGCAGTACTTC.

The chain recombines TRBV5-1 with TRBJ2-7; maybe TRBD2 (6 bases). V gave up 2 bases and J gave up 0 bases, with 9 bases separating them. The CDR3 loop spans 14 amino acids. The V gene's germline CDR1 is SGHRS and CDR2 YFSETQ. The CDR3 DNA is TGCGCCAGCAGCTTTATAGCGGACTCCTACGAGCAGTACTTC. This sequence encodes CASSFIADSYEQYF.

The J gene is TRBJ2-1, the V gene TRBV10-3; D is tentatively TRBD1 or TRBD2 (5 bases each). Germline CDR1 and CDR2: ENHRY and SYGVKD. This CDR3 comprises 13 residues. Trimming removed 10 bases from V and 4 bases from J, with 14 bases in between. As DNA, the CDR3 is TGTGCCACTACCCGGGACGGATACAATGAGCAGTTCTTC. Its protein is CATTRDGYNEQFF.

The V gene is TRBV15, the J gene TRBJ1-1, with TRBD1 matching 10 bases. Trimming cost V 8 bases and J 6 bases; bases outside gene matches: 18. The CDR3 is 17 amino acids. Germline V lookup: CDR1 LNHNV, CDR2 YYDKDF (reference sequence). In nucleotides, the CDR3 is TGTGCCACCGCGGGTTCCGGGACAGGGGTAAGAGGACCTGAAGCTTTCTTT. Translation gives CATAGSGTGVRGPEAFF.

The rearrangement uses TRBV27 and TRBJ2-6; D is uncertain. Germline V lookup: CDR1 MNHEY, CDR2 SMNVEV (reference sequence). The CDR3 has 12 amino acids. Deletions cut 8 bases from V and 4 bases from J, with 6 bases between. The CDR3 here is CASASGANVLTF. CDR3 in DNA: TGTGCCAGCGCGTCCGGGGCCAACGTCCTGACTTTC.

The chain has TRBV19 and TRBJ1-5, with unresolved D. CDR1 and CDR2 from the germline V gene are LNHDA and SQIVND (reference sequence). The length of the CDR3 is 15 residues. V lost 3 bases to trimming and J lost 1 base, with 10 bases between them. The CDR3 reads CASSMASRSNQPQHF. CDR3 nucleotide sequence: TGTGCCAGTAGTATGGCCAGCCGGAGCAATCAGCCCCAGCATTTT.

J is TRBJ2-7 and V is TRBV29-1; D assignment may be TRBD1 or TRBD2 (6 bases each). Trimming took off 3 bases at V and 2 bases at J, with 14 bases between the two ends. Per germline, CDR1 SQVTM and CDR2 ANQGSEA. CDR3 size: 14 residues. The CDR3 nucleotides read TGCAGCGTTGAGAGGGGGGACGGAACCTACGAGCAGTACTTC. It specifies CSVERGDGTYEQYF.

V and J are TRBV4-3 and TRBJ1-6, with D tentatively TRBD1 (6 bases). Germline V gene lookup returns CDR1 LGHNA and CDR2 YSLEER. CDR3 length: 16 residues. V was shortened by 0 bases and J by 10 bases, with 16 bases between the two germline ends. This chain's CDR3 is CASSQDLEGGKSPLHF. CDR3 DNA sequence: TGCGCCAGCAGCCAAGATCTGGAGGGGGGGAAATCACCCCTCCACTTT.

The J gene is TRBJ2-5, the V gene TRBV28; D may match TRBD1 or TRBD2 (6 bases each). CDR1 MDHEN and CDR2 SYDVKM come from the germline V gene. Trimming took off 5 bases at V and 7 bases at J, with 14 bases between the two ends. The CDR3 has 13 residues. CDR3 region: CASSPRGETTQYF. The CDR3 nucleotides read TGTGCCAGCAGTCCGAGGGGGGAAACGACCCAGTACTTC.

The V gene is TRBV27, the J gene TRBJ2-1; D ambiguous. Looked up from germline, CDR1 is MNHEY and CDR2 is SMNVEV (reference sequence). This CDR3 has 12 residues. Trimming stripped 6 bases from V and 7 bases from J, with 10 bases between. The CDR3 reads CASSPSENEQFF. The CDR3 coding sequence is TGTGCCAGCAGCCCATCGGAGAATGAGCAGTTCTTC.

The chain uses TRBV25-1 and TRBJ2-5, with TRBD2 matching over 11 bases. The CDR3 length is 16 residues. Per the germline V gene, CDR1 is MGHDK and CDR2 is SYGVNS. After removal of 6 bases from V and 1 base from J, the junction contained 7 bases not matched to a gene. CDR3 in amino acids: CASRPGTSGFQETQYF. The CDR3 DNA reads TGTGCCAGCAGGCCAGGGACTAGCGGATTCCAAGAGACCCAGTACTTC.

The rearrangement uses TRBV7-9 and TRBJ2-1, with a weak D call TRBD2 (5 bases). Trimming took off 0 bases at V and 7 bases at J, with 10 bases between the two ends. CDR1 SEHNR and CDR2 FQNEAQ come from the germline V gene (reference sequence). This CDR3 spans 14 amino acids. CDR3 region: CASSLARPGNEQFF. The CDR3 DNA is TGTGCCAGCAGCTTAGCTCGTCCGGGGAATGAGCAGTTCTTC.

The rearrangement links TRBV13 to TRBJ2-6; 8 positions agree with TRBD2. The CDR3 contains 19 residues. The J segment lost 1 base and the V segment lost 5 bases, leaving 13 bases of the junction unmatched. CDR1 PRHDT and CDR2 FYEKMQ come from the germline V gene (reference sequence). The DNA for the CDR3 is TGTGCCAGCAGCCCTGGAGTCCCGGGACTAGTTTCTGGGGCCAACGTCCTGACTTTC. Encoded protein: CASSPGVPGLVSGANVLTF.

This clonotype was recorded a few times. At one end, the junction sequence differs from germline, possibly due to a read error. V gene TRBV7-7 combines with J gene TRBJ2-1; a weak D match, TRBD2 (6 bases). This CDR3 comprises 13 residues. Per germline, CDR1 SSHAT and CDR2 FNYEAQ (reference sequence). The CDR3 DNA reads as TGTGCTAGCAGCTTAGCGGCCTGGAATGAGCAGTTCTTC. The encoded protein is CASSLAAWNEQFF.

This clonotype showed up just a few times. V gene TRBV12-3 or TRBV12-4 combines with J gene TRBJ2-7; TRBD2 might be the D (5 bases). This CDR3 region has 12 residues. V was pared by 5 bases and J by 7 bases, with 12 bases between. CDR3 in DNA: TGTGCCAGCAGTCCCGGAGGCTCTGAGCAGTACTTC. It translates to CASSPGGSEQYF.

The chain uses TRBV12-3 or TRBV12-4 and TRBJ2-5; D possibly corresponds to TRBD2 (6 bases). Trimming pared 6 bases from V and 1 base from J, leaving 15 bases between. The CDR3 loop spans 15 amino acids. This chain's CDR3 is CASSPWGVGQETQYF. The CDR3 DNA is TGTGCCAGCAGCCCTTGGGGGGTTGGCCAAGAGACCCAGTACTTC.

This rearrangement joins TRBV9 to TRBJ2-7, with D maybe TRBD2 (6 bases). Germline V gene lookup returns CDR1 SGDLS and CDR2 YYNGEE. This CDR3 region has 12 residues. The V end lost 0 bases, the J end lost 6 bases, and 7 bases lay between the germline ends. Here the CDR3 reads CASSVAAGEQYF. CDR3 in DNA: TGTGCCAGCAGCGTAGCAGCGGGCGAGCAGTACTTC.

The chain employs TRBV20-1 and TRBJ2-1; weak D call: TRBD2 (6 bases). Germline loops: CDR1 DFQATT, CDR2 SNEGSKA (reference sequence). The length of the CDR3 is 16 residues. V lost 0 bases and J lost 2, with 14 bases in between. In nucleotides, the CDR3 is TGCAGTGCTAGAGAGTTACCGGGACTTGCCTACAATGAGCAGTTCTTC. Translated, it gives CSARELPGLAYNEQFF.

This clonotype appeared a single time. The J gene is TRBJ2-1, the V gene TRBV24-1; 7 bases agree with TRBD1. With 3 bases clipped from V and 8 bases from J, the junction kept 9 bases outside the gene matches. This CDR3 contains 15 residues. The germline gives CDR1 KGHDR, CDR2 SFDVKD. CDR3 in amino acids: CATSDRKGGKDEQFF. The CDR3 DNA reads TGTGCCACCAGTGATCGAAAAGGGGGCAAGGATGAGCAGTTCTTC.